Below, 15 T cell receptor beta chains from the same sample are listed, as sequenced in a study of OX40 agonist ivuxolimab in advanced cancers. Sequenced by immunoSEQ multiplex PCR; TCRdb stores in-frame clones only, minus some. Of 50,000 to 55,000 clones listed, 75% to 90% were seen once; the top ten hold about 0.69%. The sequencing used CD4+ or CD8+ T cells sorted from blood, collected in a trial of the OX40 agonist ivuxolimab. These receptors all stem from an adult with an advanced solid tumor such as melanoma, head and neck, liver or kidney cancer.

V is TRBV11-3 and J is TRBJ2-5; a possible D gene is TRBD1 (6 bases). CDR1 is SGHNT, CDR2 YENEEA, per germline. CDR3 length: 15 residues. Trimming took 5 bases from V and 4 from J, leaving 17 bases between them. The DNA for the CDR3 is TGTGCCAGCAGCCCTCCACAGGGTTTAGGAGAGACCCAGTACTTC. Translating it yields CASSPPQGLGETQYF. The variable domain in full, completed from reference TRBV11-3 and TRBJ2-5, reads EAGVVQSPRYKIIEKKQPVAFWCNPISGHNTLYWYLQNLGQGPELLIRYENEEAVDDSQLPKDRFSAERLKGVDSTLKIQPAELGDSAVYLCASSPPQGLGETQYFGPGTRLLVL.

This clone was seen a handful of times. This chain uses TRBV7-2 with TRBJ2-3; TRBD2 might be the D (6 bases). Germline values: CDR1 SGHTA, CDR2 FQGNSA. Trimming left V 5 bases short and J 4 bases short, with 19 bases between. The CDR3 length is 16 residues. CDR3 amino acids: CASSPSGGAGADTQYF. The CDR3 nucleotides are TGTGCCAGCAGCCCGAGCGGAGGGGCCGGGGCAGATACGCAGTATTTT. The whole variable domain, filled in from reference TRBV7-2 and TRBJ2-3, reads GAGVSQSPSNKVTEKGKDVELRCDPISGHTALYWYRQSLGQGLEFLIYFQGNSAPDKSGLPSDRFSAERTGGSVSTLTIQRTQQEDSAVYLCASSPSGGAGADTQYFGPGTRLTVL.

This chain joins TRBV5-1 and TRBJ2-4, with D unresolved. The CDR3 sequence is 17 residues long. Germline V gene sequence: CDR1 SGHRS, CDR2 YFSETQ. V was shortened by 0 bases and J by 3 bases, with 16 bases between the two germline ends. The DNA of the CDR3 is TGCGCCAGCAGCTTGGTGATCAGCGATCCGAGCAAAAACATTCAGTACTTC. Protein product: CASSLVISDPSKNIQYF.

The chain links TRBV28 to TRBJ1-2; weak D call: TRBD1 (6 bases). V was trimmed by 2 bases and J by 6 bases, leaving 13 bases between them. The CDR3 runs to 14 residues. The germline V gene has CDR1 MDHEN and CDR2 SYDVKM. In nucleotides, the CDR3 is TGTGCCAGCAGTTTAGTACAGGGCAGGAATGGCTACACCTTC. This encodes CASSLVQGRNGYTF.

This chain uses TRBV27 with TRBJ2-2; 8 bases match TRBD1. The J segment lost 2 bases and the V segment lost 5 bases, leaving 22 bases of the junction unmatched. From germline, CDR1 is MNHEY and CDR2 SMNVEV (reference sequence). This CDR3 spans 21 amino acids. The CDR3 is CASSPRSIVGTGLPNTGELFF. In DNA form, the CDR3 reads TGTGCCAGCAGTCCCAGATCAATTGTGGGGACAGGACTCCCCAACACCGGGGAGCTGTTTTTT.

This chain connects TRBV28 to TRBJ1-3; possible D gene TRBD1, 6 bases. Trimming stripped 3 bases from V and 3 bases from J, with 18 bases between. This CDR3 has 17 residues. CDR1 and CDR2 from the germline V gene are MDHEN and SYDVKM. CDR3 bases: TGTGCCAGCAGTTTGTCTATTGCGGCAGGGGATGGAAACACCATATATTTT. Its translation: CASSLSIAAGDGNTIYF.

V usage is TRBV7-9 and J usage is TRBJ1-4; 8 bases fit TRBD1. The germline V gene has CDR1 SEHNR and CDR2 FQNEAQ (reference sequence). This CDR3 is built from 15 residues. With V trimmed by 5 bases and J by 7 bases, 9 bases remained unmatched. CDR3 in amino acids: CASSVHRGAGEKLFF. CDR3 DNA: TGTGCCAGCAGCGTGCACAGGGGGGCAGGTGAAAAACTGTTTTTT.

This chain connects TRBV11-1 to TRBJ2-3, with 16 bases lining up with TRBD2. Germline lookup yields CDR1 SGHAT and CDR2 FQDESV (reference sequence). CDR3 length equals 17 residues. The junction had 8 bases not matched to a gene; V was cut back by 5 bases and J by 6 bases. As DNA, the CDR3 is TGTGCCAGCAGCCGTGGGACTAGCGGGGGGGCAGGGGATACGCAGTATTTT. This translates into CASSRGTSGGAGDTQYF.

By its share, this clone is medium-sized (0.01 to 0.1%). The chain recombines TRBV4-1 with TRBJ1-1; D unclear. This CDR3 has 16 amino acids. With 0 bases removed from V and 2 bases from J, the gap between germline ends came to 13 bases. The germline V gene has CDR1 MGHRA and CDR2 YSYEKL. CDR3 DNA sequence: TGCGCCAGCAGCCAAGATTACGTTCGGGGAAACACTGAAGCTTTCTTT. It is translated as CASSQDYVRGNTEAFF.

The chain carries TRBV5-1 and TRBJ1-1; 8 bases align to TRBD1. J gave up 6 bases and V 1 base, and 11 bases lay outside the gene matches. Looked up from germline, CDR1 is SGHRS and CDR2 is YFSETQ. The CDR3 is 16 residues long. The CDR3 DNA follows: TGCGCCAGCAGCTTGCGGGCAGGGGGCAATCTGCCTGAAGCTTTCTTT. Its translation: CASSLRAGGNLPEAFF.

CDR3 sequence: CSVDNGMVTEAFF. The CDR3 region has the DNA TGCAGCGTTGATAACGGGATGGTAACTGAAGCTTTCTTT. This chain uses TRBV29-1 with TRBJ1-1; no firm D call. The CDR3 sequence is 13 residues long. Looked up from germline, CDR1 is SQVTM and CDR2 is ANQGSEA. V was clipped by 3 bases and J by 5 bases, with 13 bases between them.

This chain connects TRBV6-5 to TRBJ1-6; tentatively, D is TRBD1 (6 bases). Per the germline V gene, CDR1 is MNHEY and CDR2 is SVGAGI. The CDR3 has 14 amino acids. V was pared by 6 bases and J by 3 bases, with 9 bases between. This CDR3 is CASRQGGYNSPLHF. CDR3 in DNA: TGTGCCAGCAGACAGGGTGGCTATAATTCACCCCTCCACTTT.

This clone was detected only a few times. The chain carries TRBV5-4 and TRBJ2-1, with 7 positions matching TRBD2. V trimming: 4 bases; J trimming: 2 bases; junction bases outside the gene matches: 6. Germline-derived CDR1 and CDR2 are SGHNT and YYREEE (reference sequence). CDR3 length: 15 amino acids. As DNA, the CDR3 is TGTGCCAGCAGCGGGGGGGTTGGAGCCTACAATGAGCAGTTCTTC. It translates to CASSGGVGAYNEQFF.

The table lists this clone with a few counts. This chain uses TRBV6-6 with TRBJ2-5, with 9 positions matching TRBD2. Germline values: CDR1 MNHNY, CDR2 SVGAGI (reference sequence). V gave up 7 bases and J gave up 3 bases; unmatched junction bases: 3. CDR3 length: 13 residues. The CDR3 DNA follows: TGTGCCAGCAATTTAGCGGGGGAAGAGACCCAGTACTTC. The encoded protein is CASNLAGEETQYF.

The V gene is TRBV11-3, the J gene TRBJ2-4; a possible D gene is TRBD1 (6 bases). CDR1 and CDR2 from the germline V gene are SGHNT and YENEEA. The CDR3 runs 18 residues. The ends were cut back, 1 base at V and 1 base at J, with 17 bases in the middle. CDR3 bases: TGTGCCAGCAGCTTAGCTACAGGGTCCCTAAGGGCCAAAAACATTCAGTACTTC. Encoded protein: CASSLATGSLRAKNIQYF.